This T cell receptor beta chain was sequenced during a study of cytomegalovirus exposure and HLA in healthy donors. Notes on the study in general: A list of 164 TCR beta chains associated with cytomegalovirus was given. A later analysis linked a missense variant in DCLRE1C to the trimming of TCR beta V and J genes.

Turning to this clone: Its antigen is unknown.

Amplification used 60 Vbeta primers and 13 Jbeta primers. Sequencing used immunoSEQ multiplex PCR; TCRdb keeps in-frame clones, though not all of them. The sample holds 110,000 or so clones, about 78% seen once. The specimen sequenced was PBMCs. The TCR comes from a woman aged 40 to 55 in good health and CMV-seropositive.

The DNA of the CDR3 is TGTGCCAGCAGTGCCCTGCCGGGGCAGTTCTTC. Translation gives CASSALPGQFF. The chain recombines TRBV6-1 with TRBJ2-1, with D unclear. Germline assignment: CDR1 MNHNS and CDR2 SASEGT. V lost 4 bases and J lost 12, with 10 bases in between. This CDR3 region has 11 residues.